These 15 T cell receptor beta chains originate from one sample sequenced in a study of shared clonotypes between healthy human individuals. Generated by immunoSEQ multiplex PCR, the TCRdb table keeps only in-frame clones and is missing some. The sample lists about 2.4 million clones, over 85% occurring once. Sequencing was done on a sample of naive CD4+ T cells from PBMCs. Specified subset: CD45RA+ positively selected. These receptors came from a man younger than 30 in good health. Some clones in this sample may be carry-over from other donors' samples.

CDR3: CASSFNPTGLNEKLFF. The DNA for the CDR3 is TGCGCCAGCAGCTTTAACCCGACAGGGCTAAATGAAAAACTGTTTTTT. The chain has TRBV5-1 and TRBJ1-4; 7 bases fit TRBD1. With 2 bases clipped from V and 5 bases from J, the junction kept 9 bases outside the gene matches. CDR3 size: 16 residues. Germline loops: CDR1 SGHRS, CDR2 YFSETQ.

V usage is TRBV5-1 and J usage is TRBJ1-1, with 8 bases that match TRBD1. The CDR3 spans 14 residues. The V and J ends lost 4 bases and 3 bases, in that order; junction bases with no gene match: 5. CDR1 is SGHRS and CDR2 is YFSETQ in the germline V gene. For the CDR3, the DNA is TGCGCCAGCAGCCCCCAGGGGGCGGACACTGAAGCTTTCTTT. Translation gives CASSPQGADTEAFF.

V gene TRBV5-1 combines with J gene TRBJ2-5; perhaps D is TRBD1 or TRBD2 (5 bases each). Germline V CDR1 and CDR2: SGHRS, YFSETQ. This CDR3 has 15 amino acids. Trimming shortened V by 4 bases and J by 2 bases, and 15 bases separated the two germline ends. The CDR3 spells CASSPRGRIQETQYF. The CDR3 nucleotides read TGCGCCAGCAGCCCGAGGGGCAGAATACAAGAGACCCAGTACTTC.

This clone was detected once. The chain has TRBV11-1 and TRBJ2-1; D is perhaps TRBD2 (5 bases). Germline CDR1 is SGHAT and CDR2 is FQDESV (reference sequence). The ends were cut back, 5 bases at V and 3 bases at J, with 17 bases in the middle. This CDR3 spans 16 amino acids. CDR3 nucleotide sequence: TGTGCCAGCAGCCCCCCATTTGTTGCGGGCTACAATGAGCAGTTCTTC. Its translation: CASSPPFVAGYNEQFF.

The rearrangement uses TRBV19 and TRBJ2-1, with 9 bases identical to TRBD2. Trimming took 4 bases from V and 6 from J; bases not matched to a gene: 7. The CDR3 is made up of 15 amino acids. Germline CDR1 reads LNHDA; CDR2 reads SQIVND (reference sequence). The CDR3 region has the DNA TGTGCCAGTAGTAACTTAGCGGGAGTCCCCAATGAGCAGTTCTTC. This sequence encodes CASSNLAGVPNEQFF. The whole variable domain, filled in from reference TRBV19 and TRBJ2-1, reads DGGITQSPKYLFRKEGQNVTLSCEQNLNHDAMYWYRQDPGQGLRLIYYSQIVNDFQKGDIAEGYSVSREKKESFPLTVTSAQKNPTAFYLCASSNLAGVPNEQFFGPGTRLTVL.

To note about this clone: This same CDR3 is encoded by further DNA sequences in the sample. The chain recombines TRBV6-6 with TRBJ2-5; 9 bases fit TRBD2. The V gene's germline CDR1 is MNHNY and CDR2 SVGAGI (reference sequence). The J segment lost 5 bases and the V segment lost 0 bases, leaving 4 bases of the junction unmatched. CDR3 length equals 15 residues. The DNA of the CDR3 is TGTGCCAGCAGTTACTCGACGCTAGCGGGGGAGACCCAGTACTTC. Protein: CASSYSTLAGETQYF.

The CDR3 is CAWVGSGLAGVGGTDTQYF. Written as DNA, the CDR3 is TGTGCCTGGGTGGGGAGTGGCCTAGCGGGAGTAGGGGGCACAGATACGCAGTATTTT. The V gene is TRBV30, the J gene TRBJ2-3; 10 bases map to TRBD2. Germline-derived CDR1 and CDR2 are GTSNPN and SVGIG (reference sequence). The trim removed 5 bases at V and 1 base at J, leaving 18 bases unmatched. The length of the CDR3 is 19 residues.

The chain uses TRBV7-3 and TRBJ2-3; 8 nucleotides line up with TRBD1. V dropped 5 bases and J dropped 6; count of bases not matched to a gene: 10. The CDR3 has 15 amino acids. Germline assignment: CDR1 SGHTA and CDR2 FQGTGA. The CDR3 protein is CASSPGGAGKDTQYF. DNA of the CDR3: TGTGCCAGCAGCCCAGGGGGCGCAGGGAAGGATACGCAGTATTTT.

The chain carries TRBV5-1 and TRBJ1-1, with 7 bases lining up with TRBD1. The junction had 10 bases not matched to a gene; V was cut back by 5 bases and J by 0 bases. The CDR3 length is 16 residues. Per germline, CDR1 SGHRS and CDR2 YFSETQ. For the CDR3, the DNA is TGCGCCAGCAGTACCAACAGGGGTGCACTGAACACTGAAGCTTTCTTT. Protein: CASSTNRGALNTEAFF.

CDR3 in amino acids: CATSKEAQADTEAFF. The CDR3, as DNA: TGTGCCACCAGCAAAGAAGCACAAGCGGACACTGAAGCTTTCTTT. The chain employs TRBV15 and TRBJ1-1; D is unresolved. V lost 4 bases, J lost 3 bases, and 15 bases lay in between. Germline V CDR1 and CDR2: LNHNV, YYDKDF (reference sequence). This CDR3 is 15 amino acids long.

This chain joins TRBV5-1 and TRBJ2-3; D remains ambiguous. This CDR3 is 12 amino acids long. CDR1 and CDR2 from the germline V gene are SGHRS and YFSETQ. V shed 4 bases and J shed 1 base, with 4 bases lying between them. CDR3 residues: CASSEGTDTQYF. The CDR3 nucleotides read TGCGCCAGCAGCGAGGGCACAGATACGCAGTATTTT.

This clone was counted once. The chain uses TRBV28 and TRBJ1-5; unclear D gene. Trimming shortened V by 2 bases and J by 0 bases, and 8 bases separated the two germline ends. The CDR3 spans 15 residues. Germline assignment: CDR1 MDHEN and CDR2 SYDVKM. The DNA of the CDR3 is TGTGCCAGCAGTTTAGTAGAGAATAGCAATCAGCCCCAGCATTTT. Translation: CASSLVENSNQPQHF.

The gene calls are TRBV28 and TRBJ1-5; D unresolved. Germline values: CDR1 MDHEN, CDR2 SYDVKM. The CDR3 has 15 amino acids. Trimming shortened V by 1 base and J by 4 bases, and 11 bases separated the two germline ends. CDR3 region: CASSLFRLRNQPQHF. As DNA, the CDR3 is TGTGCCAGCAGTTTATTTAGGCTGCGTAATCAGCCCCAGCATTTT.

The gene calls are TRBV6-6 and TRBJ1-1, with 7 bases matching TRBD1. J gave up 5 bases and V 4 bases, and 4 bases lay outside the gene matches. Germline lookup yields CDR1 MNHNY and CDR2 SVGAGI (reference sequence). The CDR3 is 13 amino acids. The CDR3 sequence: CASSSGQWTEAFF. The CDR3 coding sequence is TGTGCCAGCAGTTCGGGACAGTGGACTGAAGCTTTCTTT.

The V gene is TRBV5-1, the J gene TRBJ2-5; D may be TRBD2 (6 bases). V was pared by 2 bases and J by 5 bases, with 25 bases between. The CDR3 contains 18 residues. Looked up from germline, CDR1 is SGHRS and CDR2 is YFSETQ. CDR3 nucleotide sequence: TGCGCCAGCAGCTTTGGAAGGCAAGCGGACGGACTAACGGAGACCCAGTACTTC. Translated, it gives CASSFGRQADGLTETQYF.